The entry below gives a single T cell receptor (beta chain) sequence along with its context. Adults between roughly 18 and 89 years of age took part from approximately 24 US areas. For recovered donors of Cohort 3, there were two negative PCRs, clearance, or symptom resolution. This entry comes from a study of blood T cell repertoires in COVID-19. Background on the study: Acute-phase and convalescent COVID-19 samples originated in the United States, Italy and Spain.

Sequencing was performed with immunoSEQ multiplex PCR; in TCRdb, only in-frame clones are kept and a portion is missing. Of just over 300,000 clones listed, about 89% are singletons. The germline CDR1 and CDR2 sequences are LGHNA and YNFKEQ. The CDR3 has 17 residues. The V segment lost 3 bases and the J segment 4 bases; nucleotides outside the gene matches: 14. This chain uses TRBV4-2 with TRBJ2-5; 7 bases match TRBD2. Sequences were obtained from PBMCs or T cells enriched from blood (not recorded which). This sequence was found in a woman aged 40 to 50 who had recovered from COVID-19. The CDR3 protein is CASSQNTGGSGGETQYF. The CDR3, as DNA: TGTGCCAGCAGCCAGAACACCGGCGGGAGTGGGGGAGAGACCCAGTACTTC.